The 7 T cell receptor beta chains given below trace back to one sample, sequenced in a study of cytomegalovirus exposure and HLA in healthy donors. Vbeta (60) and Jbeta (13) primers were used in the PCR. Clones were sequenced by immunoSEQ multiplex PCR, and TCRdb holds only the in-frame ones, with some missing. With approximately 120,000 clones in the sample, the ten largest clones hold about 2.2%. Sequencing was carried out using PBMCs. Receptor source: a man in his forties or fifties in good health and CMV-seronegative.

The chain uses TRBV11-2 and TRBJ2-2, with a tentative D call TRBD2 (6 bases). This CDR3 has 18 amino acids. The V end was cut by 5 bases, the J end by 5 bases, with 24 bases between. From germline, CDR1 is SGHAT and CDR2 FQNNGV. The chain's CDR3 is CASSPALGSGAHTGELFF. CDR3 coding DNA: TGTGCCAGCAGCCCGGCGCTAGGTAGCGGAGCACATACCGGGGAGCTGTTTTTT.

V usage is TRBV11-2 and J usage is TRBJ1-3, with 9 nucleotides matching TRBD1. Trimming at V came to 3 bases and at J to 4 bases, leaving 4 bases not matched to a gene. The CDR3 totals 15 residues. Germline CDR1 is SGHAT and CDR2 is FQNNGV. This chain's CDR3 is CASSLDRGTGNTIYF. In DNA, the CDR3 is TGTGCCAGCAGCTTGGACAGGGGAACCGGAAACACCATATATTTT.

This chain joins TRBV27 and TRBJ2-1; no reliable D call. Germline assignment: CDR1 MNHEY and CDR2 SMNVEV (reference sequence). V gave up 6 bases and J gave up 0 bases, with 12 bases separating them. CDR3 length equals 15 residues. This chain's CDR3 is CASRRPESSYNEQFF. CDR3 coding DNA: TGTGCCAGCAGGCGCCCCGAGAGCTCCTACAATGAGCAGTTCTTC.

For this clone: The junction departs from the called germline gene at one end, perhaps through a read error. The chain is built from TRBV28 and TRBJ1-3, with 9 nucleotides matching TRBD1. The CDR3 is 14 amino acids. Germline V gene lookup returns CDR1 MDHEN and CDR2 SYDVKM. In DNA, the CDR3 is TGTGCCAGCAGTCCACAGGGGGCTGGTAACACCATATATTTT. Protein product: CASSPQGAGNTIYF.

As DNA, the CDR3 is TGCGCCAGCAGCCCAGGACAGGGGGCTGGAAACACCATATATTTT. This sequence encodes CASSPGQGAGNTIYF. The chain is built from TRBV4-3 and TRBJ1-3; TRBD1 matches 10 bases. Looked up from germline, CDR1 is LGHNA and CDR2 is YSLEER. The ends lost 4 bases at V and 2 bases at J; junction bases unmatched: 2. The CDR3 runs 15 residues.

Notes on this clone: The same CDR3 arises from other DNA sequences in this sample as well. This chain joins TRBV7-2 and TRBJ2-7, with 8 bases lining up with TRBD2. The CDR3 loop spans 14 amino acids. V was clipped by 5 bases and J by 5 bases; unmatched bases: 8. Germline values: CDR1 SGHTA, CDR2 FQGNSA. This CDR3 reads CASSLGLAGDEQYF. The CDR3 DNA sequence: TGTGCCAGCAGCCTAGGACTAGCTGGGGACGAGCAGTACTTC.

CDR3 DNA: TGCGCCAGCAGCTTGGGTGGGACTAGCGGGCACAATGAGCAGTTCTTC. Amino acid sequence: CASSLGGTSGHNEQFF. The chain recombines TRBV5-1 with TRBJ2-1; 12 bases match TRBD2. Germline loops: CDR1 SGHRS, CDR2 YFSETQ. CDR3 size: 16 residues. V was pared by 0 bases and J by 5 bases, with 3 bases of the junction left unmatched. Filled out from reference TRBV5-1 and TRBJ2-1, the complete variable domain reads KAGVTQTPRYLIKTRGQQVTLSCSPISGHRSVSWYQQTPGQGLQFLFEYFSETQRNKGNFPGRFSGRQFSNSRSEMNVSTLELGDSALYLCASSLGGTSGHNEQFFGPGTRLTVL.